This record covers a single TCR beta chain. Its antigen remains unidentified. This entry is derived from a study of OX40 agonist ivuxolimab in advanced cancers. Study-wide background: A diagnosis of hepatocellular carcinoma, melanoma, renal cell or head and neck cancer was present in dose-escalation patients. Three dose-escalation patients had partial responses: one with hepatocellular carcinoma and two with cutaneous melanoma. Broader study findings: The CD4+ and CD8+ T cells in the blood had expanded clonally by week 6 at 0.1 to 3.0 mg/kg. Antigens targeted by the expanded peripheral T cells were not determined.

Assay: immunoSEQ multiplex PCR; the TCRdb copy retains only in-frame clones and omits some. The sample gives roughly 70,000 clones, 82% of which show up once; around 6.7% is in the top ten. Germline V gene sequence: CDR1 MNHEY, CDR2 SMNVEV (reference sequence). The CDR3 runs to 15 residues. Trimming cost V 6 bases and J 1 base, with 13 bases left between them. The TCR comes from an adult with an advanced solid tumor such as melanoma, head and neck, liver or kidney cancer. The rearrangement uses TRBV27 and TRBJ2-4; D possibly corresponds to TRBD2 (5 bases). Sequenced here: CD4+ or CD8+ T cells sorted from blood, sampled in a trial of the OX40 agonist ivuxolimab. CDR3 sequence: CASSPLLGAKNIQYF. Here the CDR3 DNA reads TGTGCCAGCAGCCCCCTACTAGGCGCCAAAAACATTCAGTACTTC.